The entry below describes one T cell receptor (beta chain). Its antigen remains unidentified. The data originate from a study of cytotoxic CD8 clonotypes in ibrutinib-treated CLL. On the study more broadly: Among responders, some 25 were partial and 2 complete; after median about 72 months, around 15 stayed remitted and some 12 progressed.

Target depth was 1 in 200,000 to 1 in 1 million T cells, about 10x per clonotype. Measured with immunoSEQ multiplex PCR; TCRdb has only the in-frame clones, and not every one. This sample has 200,000 to 250,000 clones, with 70% found just once. CDR1 and CDR2 from the germline V gene are MNHEY and SMNVEV (reference sequence). The CDR3 is made up of 15 amino acids. The J segment lost 0 bases and the V segment lost 6 bases, leaving 7 bases of the junction unmatched. Whole-study results and caveats: Sustained-remission patients were sampled at one set of times and progressing patients at different ones. Whereas clonality rose at ibrutinib response, it declined toward baseline at progression.

The sequencing here drew on PBMCs, taken after 12 months of ibrutinib treatment. This receptor was obtained from a human donor with chronic lymphocytic leukemia. V gene TRBV27 combines with J gene TRBJ1-2, with 7 positions matching TRBD1. The DNA of the CDR3 is TGTGCCAGCAGGTGGACAGGAGAAGCTAACTATGGCTACACCTTC. As protein: CASRWTGEANYGYTF.